Listed here are 28 T cell receptor beta chains from one sample, sequenced in a study of neurological immune-mediated disorders. TCRdb reprocessed the 5' RACE reads via MiXCR and lists one record per CDR3 protein. The table lists over 55,000 distinct CDR3 sequences, roughly 9.7% of them singletons, with around 13% in the top ten. Time point indicated: longitudinal time-point 2. The material sequenced was PBMCs. The source of these receptors is a man younger than 40 in good health.

This chain uses TRBV29-1 with TRBJ2-3; TRBD2 agrees at 9 bases. CDR1 SQVTM and CDR2 ANQGSEA come from the germline V gene. V was clipped by 0 bases and J by 5 bases; unmatched bases: 15. This CDR3 comprises 18 residues. The CDR3 region has the DNA TGCAGCGTTGAAGAAGGAGGCGAGACTAGCGGCCCAAGAGATACGCAGTATTTT. Translated, it gives CSVEEGGETSGPRDTQYF.

This clonotype was found many times. The chain has TRBV6-5 and TRBJ2-1, with 10 bases lining up with TRBD2. V dropped 6 bases and J dropped 6; count of bases not matched to a gene: 11. From germline, CDR1 is MNHEY and CDR2 SVGAGI. CDR3 length: 16 residues. CDR3 nucleotides: TGTGCCAGCAGGAGGGGGGGACTAGCGAGTCTCAATGAGCAGTTCTTC. Residues: CASRRGGLASLNEQFF.

The sample holds many counts of this clonotype. This chain connects TRBV20-1 to TRBJ1-4; 12 bases are shared with TRBD1. Germline values: CDR1 DFQATT, CDR2 SNEGSKA (reference sequence). Trimming took 0 bases from V and 8 from J; bases not matched to a gene: 4. The CDR3 covers 15 residues. The CDR3 sequence: CSARDWDRGREKLFF. CDR3 DNA: TGCAGTGCTAGAGACTGGGACAGGGGGCGGGAAAAACTGTTTTTT.

This clonotype was recorded at least ten times. The V call is TRBV18, the J call TRBJ2-4; D is unresolved. V lost 0 bases and J 0 bases, leaving 6 bases between the germline ends. Germline V gives CDR1 KGHSH, CDR2 LQKENI. The CDR3 spans 15 residues. CDR3 sequence reads: CASSPPSLAKNIQYF. In nucleotides, the CDR3 is TGTGCCAGCTCACCACCATCACTAGCCAAAAACATTCAGTACTTC.

This clonotype was seen at least ten times. The chain employs TRBV5-1 and TRBJ2-5; D gene unclear. The germline CDR1 and CDR2 sequences are SGHRS and YFSETQ. Trimming pared 3 bases from V and 4 bases from J, leaving 13 bases between. The CDR3 has 14 residues. Here the CDR3 DNA reads TGCGCCAGCAGCTCGGATGGGGAACGAGAGACCCAGTACTTC. Its translation is CASSSDGERETQYF.

This clonotype was seen only a few times. This chain joins TRBV5-1 and TRBJ1-2, with 10 bases identical to TRBD1. Germline CDR1 and CDR2: SGHRS and YFSETQ. The CDR3 runs to 15 residues. V dropped 3 bases and J dropped 1; count of bases not matched to a gene: 3. The CDR3 protein is CASSYRDRGNYGYTF. The CDR3 nucleotides read TGCGCCAGCAGCTACCGGGACAGGGGTAACTATGGCTACACCTTC.

This clonotype occurred many times. This chain connects TRBV20-1 to TRBJ2-7; D not resolved. V dropped 3 bases and J dropped 6 bases, with 9 bases sitting between them. CDR1 and CDR2 (germline): DFQATT, SNEGSKA (reference sequence). The CDR3 runs 11 residues. The CDR3 is CSASRGGEQYF. The CDR3 DNA sequence: TGCAGTGCTAGCCGTGGCGGCGAGCAGTACTTC.

Note on this clonotype: Since no conserved phenylalanine or tryptophan closes the CDR3, a read error is the likely cause. The V gene is TRBV2, the J gene TRBJ2-7; D is unclear. The CDR3 consists of 13 residues. Per the germline V gene, CDR1 is SNHLY and CDR2 is FYNNEI. CDR3 sequence (DNA): TGTGCCAGCAGTGTCCTTCTAGGGTACGATCAGTACCTC. Translation gives CASSVLLGYDQYL.

This clonotype was observed a handful of times. The V call is TRBV29-1, the J call TRBJ2-5, with 8 bases matching TRBD2. This CDR3 has 15 amino acids. With 7 bases clipped from V and 4 bases from J, the junction kept 14 bases outside the gene matches. The germline gives CDR1 SQVTM, CDR2 ANQGSEA. The DNA of the CDR3 is TGCAGCGCCAGCGGCGGGATAGCGGGGACAGAGACCCAGTACTTC. This encodes CSASGGIAGTETQYF.

Notes on this clonotype: Possible read error: a much larger clone is one base away. V usage is TRBV5-1 and J usage is TRBJ2-7; the D is unclear. CDR1 and CDR2 (germline): SGHRS, YFSETQ. This CDR3 has 14 amino acids. V was shortened by 1 base and J by 0 bases, with 8 bases between the two germline ends. The CDR3 DNA reads as TGCGCCAGCAGCTTGTGTACGGACTCCTACGAGCAGTACTTC. It specifies CASSLCTDSYEQYF.

The sample holds many counts of this clonotype. J is TRBJ2-3 and V is TRBV6-6, with unresolved D. The V end lost 6 bases, the J end lost 0 bases, and 13 bases lay between the germline ends. The germline gives CDR1 MNHNY, CDR2 SVGAGI (reference sequence). The CDR3 covers 15 residues. In DNA form, the CDR3 reads TGTGCCAGCAGCCCAGCGACGGGCAGCACAGATACGCAGTATTTT. Translation gives CASSPATGSTDTQYF.

Details on this clonotype: A much larger clone lies one base from this, so it may be a read error. The chain employs TRBV12-3 or TRBV12-4 and TRBJ2-1; D is uncertain. Trimming cost V 6 bases and J 2 bases, with 5 bases left between them. The length of the CDR3 is 12 residues. The CDR3 DNA reads TGTGCCAGCAGCCTGGCCTACAATGAGCAGTTCTTC. Translating it yields CASSLAYNEQFF.

This clonotype was picked up many times. This chain connects TRBV7-2 to TRBJ2-7; D possibly matches TRBD1 or TRBD2 (5 bases each). Trimming stripped 2 bases from V and 5 bases from J, with 13 bases between. Germline CDR1 reads SGHTA; CDR2 reads FQGNSA. This CDR3 spans 14 amino acids. The CDR3 DNA follows: TGTGCCAGCAGCTTACTTTCGAGGGACCACGAGCAGTACTTC. Its protein is CASSLLSRDHEQYF.

This clonotype was detected ten times or more. The chain employs TRBV20-1 and TRBJ1-5; D unresolved. CDR1 is DFQATT, CDR2 SNEGSKA, per germline (reference sequence). Trimming stripped 3 bases from V and 4 bases from J, with 1 base between. The CDR3 covers 10 residues. This chain's CDR3 is CSASNQPQHF. The CDR3 DNA reads as TGCAGTGCTAGTAATCAGCCCCAGCATTTT.

This clonotype was counted many times. The J gene is TRBJ2-7, the V gene TRBV21-1; TRBD1, the table's D call, was not compared with the DNA. TRBV21-1 is given as a pseudogene. There are 13 residues in the CDR3. CDR3 protein: CASSKKTGSEQYF. CDR3 in DNA: TGTGCCAGCAGCAAAAAGACAGGTAGCGAGCAGTACTTC.

This clonotype was seen repeatedly, ten times or more. The chain combines TRBV4-1 with TRBJ2-2; 7 bases are shared with TRBD2. The germline V gene encodes CDR1 MGHRA and CDR2 YSYEKL. Trimming took 1 base from V and 0 from J; bases not matched to a gene: 2. This CDR3 has 16 residues. CDR3: CASSQGGGSNTGELFF. Here the CDR3 DNA reads TGCGCCAGCAGCCAAGGGGGGGGATCGAACACCGGGGAGCTGTTTTTT.

This clonotype ranks as medium-sized. The genes are TRBV10-3 and TRBJ2-7; TRBD2 matches at 8 bases. Germline lookup yields CDR1 ENHRY and CDR2 SYGVKD. The J segment lost 2 bases and the V segment lost 6 bases, leaving 6 bases of the junction unmatched. This CDR3 contains 14 residues. This CDR3 is CAISAGGYTYEQYF. The CDR3 DNA reads TGTGCCATCAGCGCGGGAGGTTACACCTACGAGCAGTACTTC.

As concerns this clonotype: This may be a read error: a much more frequent sequence differs by one nucleotide. Since no conserved phenylalanine or tryptophan closes the CDR3, a read error is the likely cause. The V call is TRBV5-1, the J call TRBJ2-7, with 8 bases aligning to TRBD2. Germline V gives CDR1 SGHRS, CDR2 YFSETQ. V was clipped by 4 bases and J by 3 bases; unmatched bases: 6. The CDR3 contains 14 residues. CDR3 in DNA: TGCGCCAGCAGCCCTCGGGAGGGAGGCTACGAGCAGTACTTA. Translating gives CASSPREGGYEQYL.

The genes are TRBV18 and TRBJ2-7; 8 positions match TRBD2. J lost 4 bases, V lost 3 bases, and 14 bases had no gene match. The CDR3 is made up of 17 amino acids. Germline V gene data show CDR1 as KGHSH and CDR2 as LQKENI. The CDR3 region has the DNA TGTGCCAGCTCACCCCAGAGGGCGGGACTAGAGTCTTACGAGCAGTACTTC. This gives the protein CASSPQRAGLESYEQYF.

The rearrangement joins TRBV28 to TRBJ1-6; no clear D. Between the trimmed V and J ends, which lost 5 bases and 16 bases, there was a span of 15 bases. The CDR3 spans 12 residues. CDR1 is MDHEN, CDR2 SYDVKM, per germline. The CDR3 nucleotides are TGTGCCAGCAGTCCAATGAGTGGCCCACTCCACTTT. This sequence encodes CASSPMSGPLHF.

This clonotype was counted many times. V and J are TRBV27 and TRBJ2-3; 7 nucleotides match TRBD1. The germline CDR1 and CDR2 sequences are MNHEY and SMNVEV (reference sequence). V shed 10 bases and J 6 bases; nucleotides not matched to a gene: 22. CDR3 length: 17 residues. CDR3 nucleotides: TGTGCCACCCTACCTACAGGGGATCTGCTCGTTGGTGATACGCAGTATTTT. This sequence encodes CATLPTGDLLVGDTQYF.

The table lists this clonotype with many counts. V and J are TRBV5-1 and TRBJ1-1, with TRBD1 identical over 7 bases. CDR1 SGHRS and CDR2 YFSETQ come from the germline V gene. CDR3 length: 19 amino acids. V lost 1 base and J lost 0; bases outside the gene matches: 15. The CDR3 nucleotides are TGCGCCAGCAGCTTGAAAGCGGTGCGGGACAGCCCAATGAACACTGAAGCTTTCTTT. Amino acids: CASSLKAVRDSPMNTEAFF. The variable domain in full, completed from reference TRBV5-1 and TRBJ1-1, reads KAGVTQTPRYLIKTRGQQVTLSCSPISGHRSVSWYQQTPGQGLQFLFEYFSETQRNKGNFPGRFSGRQFSNSRSEMNVSTLELGDSALYLCASSLKAVRDSPMNTEAFFGQGTRLTVV.

This clonotype was detected ten times or more. V usage is TRBV11-2 and J usage is TRBJ1-3; 7 nucleotides line up with TRBD1. Germline CDR1 is SGHAT and CDR2 is FQNNGV. J was trimmed by 0 bases and V by 5 bases; bases with no gene match: 1. This CDR3 region has 14 residues. In DNA, the CDR3 is TGTGCCAGCAGCCGGGACAGCTCTGGAAACACCATATATTTT. As protein: CASSRDSSGNTIYF.

This clonotype was counted many times. This chain joins TRBV7-8 and TRBJ2-3; TRBD2 matches 7 bases. The V segment lost 5 bases and the J segment 6 bases; nucleotides outside the gene matches: 11. Germline loops: CDR1 SGHVS, CDR2 FQNEAQ. CDR3 length equals 15 residues. In nucleotides, the CDR3 is TGTGCCAGCAGCCTAGGGGTAGCGGGCCTGGATACGCAGTATTTT. Translation gives CASSLGVAGLDTQYF.

This clonotype was recorded many times. This chain joins TRBV28 and TRBJ1-5, with D tentatively TRBD1 (5 bases). Germline V CDR1 and CDR2: MDHEN, SYDVKM. This CDR3 has 15 residues. Trimming cost V 4 bases and J 1 base, with 11 bases left between them. As DNA, the CDR3 is TGTGCCAGCAGTTACCCTTGGGGGAGCAATCAGCCCCAGCATTTT. Protein: CASSYPWGSNQPQHF.

This clonotype was observed at least ten times. The chain couples TRBV20-1 to TRBJ2-7, with D uncertain. Trimming removed 0 bases from V and 4 bases from J, with 16 bases in between. The CDR3 contains 15 residues. Germline-derived CDR1 and CDR2 are DFQATT and SNEGSKA (reference sequence). The CDR3 is CSARDPGSSAYEQYF. DNA for the CDR3: TGCAGTGCTAGAGATCCTGGATCGAGCGCGTACGAGCAGTACTTC.

This clonotype was observed many times. The V call is TRBV24-1, the J call TRBJ1-2; D call uncertain. The CDR3 sequence is 12 residues long. CDR1 is KGHDR, CDR2 SFDVKD, per germline. Trimming shortened V by 0 bases and J by 3 bases, and 1 base separated the two germline ends. CDR3 loop: CATSDLDYGYTF. The CDR3 region has the DNA TGTGCCACCAGTGATTTGGACTATGGCTACACCTTC.

DNA of the CDR3: TGCAGTGCTAGAGATCTGGAGGGACAGGGGAGGGGGACCCAGTACTTC. Its protein product is CSARDLEGQGRGTQYF. The chain joins TRBV20-1 to TRBJ2-5; 10 nucleotides align to TRBD1. V gave up 0 bases and J gave up 7 bases; unmatched junction bases: 11. Germline V gene data show CDR1 as DFQATT and CDR2 as SNEGSKA (reference sequence). The CDR3 is 16 residues long.